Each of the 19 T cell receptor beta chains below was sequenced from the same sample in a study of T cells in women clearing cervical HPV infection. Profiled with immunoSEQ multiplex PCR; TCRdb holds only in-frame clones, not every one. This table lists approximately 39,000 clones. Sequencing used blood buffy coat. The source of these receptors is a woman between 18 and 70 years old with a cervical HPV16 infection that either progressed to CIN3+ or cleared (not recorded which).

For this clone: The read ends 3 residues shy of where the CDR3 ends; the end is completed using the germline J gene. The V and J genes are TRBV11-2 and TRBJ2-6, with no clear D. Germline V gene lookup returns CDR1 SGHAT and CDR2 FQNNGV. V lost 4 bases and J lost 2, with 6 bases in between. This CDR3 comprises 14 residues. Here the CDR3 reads CASSSPAGANVLTF. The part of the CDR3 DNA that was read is TGTGCCAGCAGCTCCCCTGCTGGGGCCAACGTC.

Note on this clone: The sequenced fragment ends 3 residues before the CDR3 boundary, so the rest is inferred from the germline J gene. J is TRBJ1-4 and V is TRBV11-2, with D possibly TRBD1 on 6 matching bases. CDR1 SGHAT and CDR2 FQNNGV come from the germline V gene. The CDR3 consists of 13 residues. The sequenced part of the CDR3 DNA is TGTGCCAGCAGCTTACGGGGGGCGAGTGAA. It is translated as CASSLRGASE. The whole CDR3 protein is CASSLRGASELFF. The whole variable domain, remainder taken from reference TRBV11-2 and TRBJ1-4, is EAGVAQSPRYKIIEKRQSVAFWCNPISGHATLYWYQQILGQGPKLLIQFQNNGVVDDSQLPKDRFSAERLKGVDSTLKIQPAKLEDSAVYLCASSLRGASELFFGSGTQLSVL.

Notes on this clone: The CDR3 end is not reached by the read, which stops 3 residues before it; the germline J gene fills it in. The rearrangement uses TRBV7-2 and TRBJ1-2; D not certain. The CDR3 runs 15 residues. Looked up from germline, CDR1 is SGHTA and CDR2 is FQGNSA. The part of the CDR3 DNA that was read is TGTGCCAGCAGCTACGAGGGCGCGGGAGAAGAAGAC. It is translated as CASSYEGAGEED. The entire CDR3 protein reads CASSYEGAGEEDYTF.

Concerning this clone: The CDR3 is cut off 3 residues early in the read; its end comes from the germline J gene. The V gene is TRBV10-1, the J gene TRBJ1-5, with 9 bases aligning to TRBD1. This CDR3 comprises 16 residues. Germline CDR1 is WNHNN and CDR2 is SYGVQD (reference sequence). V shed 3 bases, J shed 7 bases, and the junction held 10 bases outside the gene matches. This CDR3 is CASSDWRDRDEQPQHF. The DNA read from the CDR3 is TGCGCCAGCAGTGACTGGCGGGACAGGGACGAGCAGCCC.

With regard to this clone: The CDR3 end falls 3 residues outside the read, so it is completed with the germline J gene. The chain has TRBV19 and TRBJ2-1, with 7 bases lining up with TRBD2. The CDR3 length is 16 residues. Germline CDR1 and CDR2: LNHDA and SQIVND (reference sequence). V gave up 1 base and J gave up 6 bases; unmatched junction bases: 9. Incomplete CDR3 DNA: TGTGCCAGTAGTATAGCTTGGGGGGGAGGGCCCAATGAG. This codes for CASSIAWGGGPNE. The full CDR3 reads CASSIAWGGGPNEQFF.

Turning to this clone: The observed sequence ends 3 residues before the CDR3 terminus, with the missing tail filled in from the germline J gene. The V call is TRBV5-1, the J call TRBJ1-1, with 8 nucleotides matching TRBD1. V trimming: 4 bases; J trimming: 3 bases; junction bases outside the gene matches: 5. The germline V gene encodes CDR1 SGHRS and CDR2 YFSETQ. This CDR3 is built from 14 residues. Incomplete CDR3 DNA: TGCGCCAGCAGCCCCCAGGGGGCGGACACTGAA. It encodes CASSPQGADTE. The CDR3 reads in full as CASSPQGADTEAFF.

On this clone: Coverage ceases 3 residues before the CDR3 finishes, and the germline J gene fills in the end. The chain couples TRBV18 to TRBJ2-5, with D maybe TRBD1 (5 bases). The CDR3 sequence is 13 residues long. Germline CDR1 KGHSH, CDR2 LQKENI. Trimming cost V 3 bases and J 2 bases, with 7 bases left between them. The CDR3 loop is CASSPDNQETQYF. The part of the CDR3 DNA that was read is TGTGCCAGCTCACCGGACAATCAAGAGACC.

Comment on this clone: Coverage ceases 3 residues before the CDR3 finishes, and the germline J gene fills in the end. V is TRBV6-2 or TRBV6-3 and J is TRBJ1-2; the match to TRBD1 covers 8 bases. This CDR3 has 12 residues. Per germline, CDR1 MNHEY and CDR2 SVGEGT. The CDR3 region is CASNGQGEGYTF. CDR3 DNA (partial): TGTGCCAGCAACGGACAGGGAGAAGGC.

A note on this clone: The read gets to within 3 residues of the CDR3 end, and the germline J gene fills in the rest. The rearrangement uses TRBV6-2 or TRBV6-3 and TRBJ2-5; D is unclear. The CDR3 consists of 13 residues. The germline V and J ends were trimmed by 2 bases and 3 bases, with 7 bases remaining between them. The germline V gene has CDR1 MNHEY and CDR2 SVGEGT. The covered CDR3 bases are TGTGCCAGCAGTTACACTGGTAAAGAGACC. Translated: CASSYTGKET. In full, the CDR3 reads CASSYTGKETQYF.

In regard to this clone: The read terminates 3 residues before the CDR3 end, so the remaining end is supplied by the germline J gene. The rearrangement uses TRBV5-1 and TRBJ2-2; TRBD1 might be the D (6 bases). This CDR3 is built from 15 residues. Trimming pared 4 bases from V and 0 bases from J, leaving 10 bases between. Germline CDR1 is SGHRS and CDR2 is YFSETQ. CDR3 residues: CASSPGDPNTGELFF. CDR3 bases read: TGCGCCAGCAGCCCAGGGGACCCGAACACCGGGGAG.

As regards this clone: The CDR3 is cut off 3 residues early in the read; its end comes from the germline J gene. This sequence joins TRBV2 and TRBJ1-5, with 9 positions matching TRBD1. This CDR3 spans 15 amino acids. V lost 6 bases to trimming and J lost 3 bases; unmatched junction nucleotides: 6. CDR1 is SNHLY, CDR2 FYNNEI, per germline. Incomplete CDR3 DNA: TGTGCCAGCAGCGCAGGGACAGGGTCCAATCAGCCC. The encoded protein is CASSAGTGSNQP. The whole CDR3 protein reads CASSAGTGSNQPQHF.

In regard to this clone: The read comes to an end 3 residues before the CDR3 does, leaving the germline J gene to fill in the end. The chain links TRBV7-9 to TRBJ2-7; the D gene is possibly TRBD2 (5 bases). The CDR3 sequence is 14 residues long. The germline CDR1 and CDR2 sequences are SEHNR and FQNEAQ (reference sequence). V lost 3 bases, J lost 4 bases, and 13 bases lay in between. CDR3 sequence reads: CASSLSAGLYEQYF. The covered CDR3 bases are TGTGCCAGCAGCTTGTCGGCGGGTCTTTACGAG.

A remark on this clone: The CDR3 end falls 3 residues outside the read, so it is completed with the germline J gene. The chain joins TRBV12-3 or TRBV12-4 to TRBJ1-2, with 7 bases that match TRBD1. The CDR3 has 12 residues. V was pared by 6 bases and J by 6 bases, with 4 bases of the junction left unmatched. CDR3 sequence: CASSGTVNGYTF. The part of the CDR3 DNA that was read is TGTGCCAGCAGCGGGACAGTAAATGGC.

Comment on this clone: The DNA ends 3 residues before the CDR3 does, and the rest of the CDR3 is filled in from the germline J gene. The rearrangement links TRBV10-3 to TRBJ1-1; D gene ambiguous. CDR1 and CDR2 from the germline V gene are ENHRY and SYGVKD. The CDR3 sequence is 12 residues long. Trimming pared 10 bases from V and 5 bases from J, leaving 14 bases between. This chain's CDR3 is CATEEFGTEAFF. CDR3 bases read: TGTGCCACCGAGGAATTCGGGACTGAA.

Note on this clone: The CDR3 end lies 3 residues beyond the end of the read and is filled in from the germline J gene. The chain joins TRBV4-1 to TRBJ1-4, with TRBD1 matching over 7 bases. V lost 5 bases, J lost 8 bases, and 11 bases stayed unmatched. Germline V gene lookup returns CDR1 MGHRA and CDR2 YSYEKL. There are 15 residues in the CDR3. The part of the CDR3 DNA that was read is TGCGCCAGCAGCTATGGACAGGACTACCTCGAAAAA. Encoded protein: CASSYGQDYLEK. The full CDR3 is CASSYGQDYLEKLFF.

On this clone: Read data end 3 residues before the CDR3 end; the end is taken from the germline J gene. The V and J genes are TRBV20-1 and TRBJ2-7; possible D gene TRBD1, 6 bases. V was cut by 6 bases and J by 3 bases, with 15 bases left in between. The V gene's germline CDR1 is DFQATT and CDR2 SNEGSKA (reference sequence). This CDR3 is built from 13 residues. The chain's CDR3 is CSAVQGTYYEQYF. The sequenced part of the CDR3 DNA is TGCAGTGCCGTGCAGGGGACATACTACGAG.

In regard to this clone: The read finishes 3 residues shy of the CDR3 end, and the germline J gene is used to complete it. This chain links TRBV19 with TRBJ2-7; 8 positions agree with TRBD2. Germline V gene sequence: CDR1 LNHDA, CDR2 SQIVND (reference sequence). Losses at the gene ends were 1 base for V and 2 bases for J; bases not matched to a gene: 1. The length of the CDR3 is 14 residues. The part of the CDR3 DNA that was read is TGTGCCAGTAGTATAGGCGGGGGGCCCTACGAG. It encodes CASSIGGGPYE. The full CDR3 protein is CASSIGGGPYEQYF.

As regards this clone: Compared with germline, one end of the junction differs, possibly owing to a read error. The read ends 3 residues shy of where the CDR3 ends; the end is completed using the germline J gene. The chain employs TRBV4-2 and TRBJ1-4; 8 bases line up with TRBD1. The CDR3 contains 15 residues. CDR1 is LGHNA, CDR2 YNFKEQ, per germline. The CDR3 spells CASSRAQGVNEKLFF. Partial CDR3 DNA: TGCGCCAGCAGCCGCGCACAGGGGGTTAATGAAAAA.

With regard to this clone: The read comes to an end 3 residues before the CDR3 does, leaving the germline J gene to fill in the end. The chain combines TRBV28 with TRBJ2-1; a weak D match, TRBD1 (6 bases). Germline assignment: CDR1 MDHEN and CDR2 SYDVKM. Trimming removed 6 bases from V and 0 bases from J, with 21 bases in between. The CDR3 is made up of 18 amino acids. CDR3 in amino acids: CASRIGQGPSYSYNEQFF. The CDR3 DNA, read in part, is TGTGCCAGCAGGATAGGTCAGGGGCCCTCCTACTCCTACAATGAG.